This is a list of T cell receptor beta chains from one sample in a study of blood T cells in healthy people across ages. Each CDR3 protein gets one entry after TCRdb re-called the 5' RACE reads with MiXCR. The repertoire holds roughly 2 million distinct CDR3 sequences, about 50% seen once, with 2.1% in the top ten. The source material was blood. The receptors come from a woman in her forties in good health. CDR3s include the opening cysteine and the closing phenylalanine or tryptophan. D genes are given only for firm matches. Not every row has a clone size; where given, it reads once, few, many or a size class.

CDR3	DNA	size	D	V	J
CASSILGGVAEAFF	TGTGCCAGCAGCATCCTGGGGGGAGTCGCTGAAGCTTTCTTT	few	NA	TRBV7-6	TRBJ1-1
CASSVVGRHEQFF	TGTGCCAGCAGCGTAGTTGGTCGGCATGAGCAGTTCTTC	NA	NA	TRBV9	TRBJ2-1
CASSENLIAGGTDTQYF	TGTGCCAGCAGTGAAAACCTAATAGCGGGGGGCACAGATACGCAGTATTTT	few	TRBD2	TRBV6-1	TRBJ2-3
CASSAWDRALQETQYF	TGTGCCAGCAGCGCCTGGGACAGGGCCTTACAAGAGACCCAGTACTTC	NA	TRBD1	TRBV7-9	TRBJ2-5
CASGLDTGRWYF	TGTGCCAGCGGCTTGGATACGGGGCGATGGTACTTC	NA	NA	TRBV5-5	TRBJ2-7
CASSEGGVSNNEQFF	TGTGCCAGCTCAGAGGGGGGAGTCTCCAACAATGAGCAGTTCTTC	NA	NA	TRBV18	TRBJ2-1
CASSLAAGGLGDTQYF	TGCGCCAGCAGCTTGGCCGCGGGGGGCCTAGGAGATACGCAGTATTTT	few	TRBD2	TRBV5-1	TRBJ2-3
CASSGTGGHEQFF	TGTGCCAGCAGCGGGACAGGGGGACATGAGCAGTTCTTC	few	TRBD1	TRBV4-2	TRBJ2-1
CSARRQVAGSTEAFF	TGCAGTGCTAGACGACAGGTCGCAGGGAGCACTGAAGCTTTCTTT	few	NA	TRBV20-1	TRBJ1-1
CASSLVGAGAGKDGYTF	TGTGCCAGCAGTTTAGTGGGGGCAGGGGCAGGAAAGGATGGCTACACCTTC	NA	NA	TRBV12-3/TRBV12-4	TRBJ1-2
CASSSGGGAKNIQYF	TGTGCCAGCAGCTCCGGGGGGGGCGCCAAAAACATTCAGTACTTC	many	TRBD2	TRBV7-2	TRBJ2-4
CSAETSSTYEQYF	TGCAGTGCGGAGACATCTTCTACCTACGAGCAGTACTTC	NA	NA	TRBV20-1	TRBJ2-7
CASSPRGLGQGRSGANVLTF	TGTGCCAGCAGTCCCCGCGGTTTAGGACAGGGACGCTCTGGGGCCAACGTCCTGACTTTC	NA	TRBD1	TRBV6-1	TRBJ2-6
CASSYGQKFNYGYTF	TGTGCCAGCAGCTACGGACAGAAGTTTAACTATGGCTACACCTTC	NA	NA	TRBV5-6	TRBJ1-2
CASRLGEQPQHF	TGTGCCAGCAGGTTGGGCGAACAGCCCCAGCATTTT	NA	NA	TRBV7-9	TRBJ1-5
CASSPAGGIETQYF	TGTGCCAGCAGCCCCGCGGGGGGGATCGAGACCCAGTACTTC	NA	TRBD2	TRBV9	TRBJ2-5
CASSLGLAGGKQYF	TGTGCCAGCAGCTTAGGGCTAGCGGGGGGGAAACAGTACTTC	NA	TRBD2	TRBV13	TRBJ2-5
CASSTVTGGAPGTQYF	TGCGCCAGCAGCACAGTAACAGGGGGCGCCCCAGGGACCCAGTACTTC	many	TRBD1	TRBV5-1	TRBJ2-5
CASSQDEAGLNTGELFF	TGCGCCAGCAGCCAAGATGAGGCAGGCCTAAACACCGGGGAGCTGTTTTTT	NA	NA	TRBV4-3	TRBJ2-2
CASSDLIGLLPTDTQYF	TGCGCCAGCAGTGACCTGATTGGGCTACTGCCCACAGATACGCAGTATTTT	few	NA	TRBV10-1	TRBJ2-3
CATSRGTGWTQYF	TGTGCCACCAGCAGAGGGACAGGGTGGACCCAGTACTTC	NA	TRBD1	TRBV15	TRBJ2-5
CSAKGPASTEAFF	TGCAGTGCCAAGGGGCCAGCCTCCACTGAAGCTTTCTTT	NA	NA	TRBV20-1	TRBJ1-1
CARKDRGDYGYTF	TGTGCCAGGAAAGACAGGGGGGACTATGGCTACACCTTC	few	TRBD1	TRBV7-2	TRBJ1-2
CASRGGLLGNSPLHF	TGTGCCAGCAGAGGGGGCCTCCTGGGTAATTCACCCCTCCACTTT	NA	TRBD1	TRBV6-5	TRBJ1-6
CASSYTGRLRGGYTF	TGTGCCAGCAGTTATACAGGTCGCCTTCGGGGTGGCTACACCTTC	NA	NA	TRBV28	TRBJ1-2
CASRAGQGPSGANVLTF	TGCGCCAGCAGGGCGGGACAGGGGCCGTCTGGGGCCAACGTCCTGACTTTC	NA	TRBD1	TRBV5-1	TRBJ2-6
CATLRGLTTGELFF	TGTGCCACGTTAAGGGGTTTGACCACCGGGGAGCTGTTTTTT	NA	NA	TRBV28	TRBJ2-2
CASSVGRGLEGETQYF	TGTGCCAGCTCCGTCGGGAGGGGACTAGAGGGAGAGACCCAGTACTTC	few	TRBD2	TRBV6-2/TRBV6-3	TRBJ2-5
CASSLEKTEKNTEAFF	TGTGCCAGCAGCTTGGAAAAAACCGAAAAAAACACTGAAGCTTTCTTT	NA	NA	TRBV5-6	TRBJ1-1
CASSRTGERETQYF	TGCGCCAGCAGCAGGACGGGGGAGCGGGAGACCCAGTACTTC	few	NA	TRBV5-1	TRBJ2-5
CASSLGQGASTDTQYF	TGTGCCAGCAGTTTAGGACAGGGGGCGAGCACAGATACGCAGTATTTT	NA	TRBD1	TRBV27	TRBJ2-3
CASSPSGLSGETQYF	TGTGCCAGCAGTCCGTCCGGGCTCAGCGGAGAGACCCAGTACTTC	NA	NA	TRBV6-5	TRBJ2-5
CASSQGPSIEQYF	TGTGCCAGCAGCCAGGGCCCATCCATCGAGCAGTACTTC	NA	NA	TRBV3-1	TRBJ2-7
CASGGGGETQYF	TGTGCCAGCGGAGGGGGCGGAGAGACCCAGTACTTC	NA	NA	TRBV9	TRBJ2-5
CASSPAGERETQYF	TGTGCCAGCTCACCAGCGGGCGAGAGGGAGACCCAGTACTTC	NA	NA	TRBV18	TRBJ2-5
CSARSRTHYEQYF	TGCAGTGCTCGCTCCCGAACCCACTACGAGCAGTACTTC	NA	NA	TRBV20-1	TRBJ2-7
CASRTLGTGGPDTQYF	TGTGCCAGCAGAACATTGGGGACAGGGGGTCCAGATACGCAGTATTTT	few	TRBD1	TRBV6-5	TRBJ2-3
CSVLARQETQYF	TGCAGCGTTTTGGCCCGACAAGAGACCCAGTACTTC	NA	NA	TRBV29-1	TRBJ2-5
CASSSHRGGRYEQYF	TGTGCCAGCAGCAGCCATAGGGGGGGTCGATACGAGCAGTACTTC	few	NA	TRBV28	TRBJ2-7
CASSLGRGASEQYF	TGTGCCAGCAGCTTAGGGAGGGGGGCCTCCGAGCAGTACTTC	NA	NA	TRBV13	TRBJ2-7
CASRGLGQGTDQRSYEQYF	TGTGCCAGCAGGGGGCTGGGACAGGGTACCGATCAGCGATCCTACGAGCAGTACTTC	NA	TRBD1	TRBV6-1	TRBJ2-7
CASSFTAGTSGEHNEQFF	TGTGCCAGCAGCTTTACTGCCGGGACTAGCGGGGAACACAATGAGCAGTTCTTC	few	TRBD2	TRBV11-1	TRBJ2-1
CASSSGDQIATDTQYF	TGTGCCAGCAGTTCCGGGGACCAAATCGCTACAGATACGCAGTATTTT	NA	NA	TRBV12-3/TRBV12-4	TRBJ2-3
CASSRYNSGGARNEQFF	TGCGCCAGCAGCCGTTACAATAGCGGGGGGGCGAGGAATGAGCAGTTCTTC	NA	TRBD2	TRBV4-3	TRBJ2-1
CASSSRDRDNYGYTF	TGTGCCAGCAGCTCCCGGGACAGGGATAACTATGGCTACACCTTC	few	TRBD1	TRBV7-2	TRBJ1-2
CASSQPGTGGNEQYF	TGTGCCAGCAGTCAACCCGGGACAGGGGGCAACGAGCAGTACTTC	NA	TRBD1	TRBV28	TRBJ2-7
CASKMRSQETQYF	TGTGCCAGCAAAATGAGGTCGCAAGAGACCCAGTACTTC	many	NA	TRBV7-2	TRBJ2-5
CASSPEPAKNIQYF	TGTGCCAGCAGTCCCGAGCCCGCCAAAAACATTCAGTACTTC	few	NA	TRBV12-3/TRBV12-4	TRBJ2-4
CASSKQGVGGYTF	TGTGCCAGCAGCAAACAGGGAGTAGGTGGCTACACCTTC	few	NA	TRBV27	TRBJ1-2
CASSEMGEPYEQYF	TGTGCCAGCAGTGAAATGGGGGAACCCTACGAGCAGTACTTC	NA	NA	TRBV25-1	TRBJ2-7
CASSFEEHGYTF	TGTGCCAGCAGCTTTGAGGAGCATGGCTACACCTTC	NA	NA	TRBV7-9	TRBJ1-2
CSAHPRQGTPYDYEQYF	TGCAGTGCCCACCCGAGACAGGGGACACCGTATGACTACGAGCAGTACTTC	few	TRBD1	TRBV20-1	TRBJ2-7
CASTQQGGTDTQYF	TGTGCCAGCACCCAACAGGGGGGCACAGATACGCAGTATTTT	once	TRBD1	TRBV7-2	TRBJ2-3
CASSPRAGGGRNTDTQYF	TGTGCCAGCAGCCCCCGGGCGGGCGGGGGGCGAAACACAGATACGCAGTATTTT	few	TRBD2	TRBV7-2	TRBJ2-3
CASAWGTQETQYF	TGCGCCAGTGCCTGGGGGACCCAAGAGACCCAGTACTTC	NA	NA	TRBV5-1	TRBJ2-5